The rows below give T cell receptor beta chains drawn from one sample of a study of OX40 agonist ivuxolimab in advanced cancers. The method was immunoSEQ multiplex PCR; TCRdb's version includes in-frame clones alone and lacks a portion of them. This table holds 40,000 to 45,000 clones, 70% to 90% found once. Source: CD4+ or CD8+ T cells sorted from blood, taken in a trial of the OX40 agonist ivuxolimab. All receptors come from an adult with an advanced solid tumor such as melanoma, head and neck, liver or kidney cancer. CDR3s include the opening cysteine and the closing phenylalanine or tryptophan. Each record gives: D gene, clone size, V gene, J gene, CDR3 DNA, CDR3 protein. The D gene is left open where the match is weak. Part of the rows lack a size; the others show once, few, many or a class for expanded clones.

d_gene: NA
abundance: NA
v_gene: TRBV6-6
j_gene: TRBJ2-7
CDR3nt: TGTGCCAGCAGCCCCCCGACAGAGCGACCCTCCTACGAGCAGTACTTC
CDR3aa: CASSPPTERPSYEQYF

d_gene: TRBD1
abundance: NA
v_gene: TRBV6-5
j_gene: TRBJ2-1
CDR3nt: TGTGCCAGCAGTCAGGGACAGGGGGCCTACAATGAGCAGTTCTTC
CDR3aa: CASSQGQGAYNEQFF

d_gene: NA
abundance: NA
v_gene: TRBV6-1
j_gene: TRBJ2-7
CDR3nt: TGTGCCAGCAGCCTCTGGGCCCTCTACGAGCAGTACTTC
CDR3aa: CASSLWALYEQYF

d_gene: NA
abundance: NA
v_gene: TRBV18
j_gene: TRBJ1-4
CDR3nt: TGTGCCAGCTCACCCGGCAGCCCAAATGAAAAACTGTTTTTT
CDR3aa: CASSPGSPNEKLFF

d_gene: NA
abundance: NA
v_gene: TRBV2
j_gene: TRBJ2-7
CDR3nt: TGTGCCAGCAGCCAGGGCCTTTACGAGCAGTACTTC
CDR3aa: CASSQGLYEQYF

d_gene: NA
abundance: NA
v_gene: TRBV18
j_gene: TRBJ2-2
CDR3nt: TGTGCCAGCTCACCGGACAGCACCGGGGAGCTGTTTTTT
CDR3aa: CASSPDSTGELFF

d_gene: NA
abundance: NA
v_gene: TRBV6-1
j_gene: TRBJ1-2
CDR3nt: TGTGCCAGCAGTGAAGTAAGGTCTAACTATGGCTACACCTTC
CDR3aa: CASSEVRSNYGYTF

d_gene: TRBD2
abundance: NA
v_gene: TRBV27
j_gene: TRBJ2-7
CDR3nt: TGTGCCAGCATGGTGACTAGCGGATCCTACGAGCAGTACTTC
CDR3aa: CASMVTSGSYEQYF

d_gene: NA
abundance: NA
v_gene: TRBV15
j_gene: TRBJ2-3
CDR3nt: TGTGCCACCAGCACAAGGGATACGCAGTATTTT
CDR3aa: CATSTRDTQYF

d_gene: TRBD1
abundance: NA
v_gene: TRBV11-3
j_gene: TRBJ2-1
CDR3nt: TGTGCCAGCAGCGCAGGGACAGGGTATGAGCAGTTCTTC
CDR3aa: CASSAGTGYEQFF

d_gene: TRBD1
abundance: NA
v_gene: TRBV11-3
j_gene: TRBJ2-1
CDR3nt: TGTGCCAGCAGCTTAGGAAGGGACAGGGACTACAATGAGCAGTTCTTC
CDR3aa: CASSLGRDRDYNEQFF

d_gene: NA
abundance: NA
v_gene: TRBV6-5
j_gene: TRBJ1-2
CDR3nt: TGTGCCAGCGCTACATTTCAACGGATGAGCTACACCTTC
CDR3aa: CASATFQRMSYTF

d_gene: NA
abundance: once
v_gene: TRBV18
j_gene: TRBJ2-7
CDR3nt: TGTGCCAGCTCACTTCAGACAGGCCCCCCAATCTACGAGCAGTACTTC
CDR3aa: CASSLQTGPPIYEQYF

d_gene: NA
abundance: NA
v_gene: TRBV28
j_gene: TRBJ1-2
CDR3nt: TGTGCCAGCAGTTTATCGGGGAACTATGGCTACACCTTC
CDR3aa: CASSLSGNYGYTF

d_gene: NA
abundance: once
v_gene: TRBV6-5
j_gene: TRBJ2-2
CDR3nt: TGTGCCAGCACCAGTAACACCGGGGAGCTGTTTTTT
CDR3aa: CASTSNTGELFF

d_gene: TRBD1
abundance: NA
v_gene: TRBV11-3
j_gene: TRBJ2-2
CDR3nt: TGTGCCAGCAGGGACAGGGCCCTGAACACCGGGGAGCTGTTTTTT
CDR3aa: CASRDRALNTGELFF

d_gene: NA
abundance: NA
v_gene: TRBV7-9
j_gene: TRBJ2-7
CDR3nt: TGTGCCAGCAGCTTAGATACAGCCTACGAGCAGTACTTC
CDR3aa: CASSLDTAYEQYF

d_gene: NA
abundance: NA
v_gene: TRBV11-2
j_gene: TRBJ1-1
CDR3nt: TGTGCCAGCAGCTTTACAGGGCCAACTGAAGCTTTCTTT
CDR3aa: CASSFTGPTEAFF

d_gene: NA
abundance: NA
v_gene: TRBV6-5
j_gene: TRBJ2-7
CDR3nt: TGTGCCAGCCGGCTCGGGGACATTTCCTACGAGCAGTACTTC
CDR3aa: CASRLGDISYEQYF

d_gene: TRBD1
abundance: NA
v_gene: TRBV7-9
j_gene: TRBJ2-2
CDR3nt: TGTGCCAGCAGCTTAATAACAGGGGGCTTGCGGACCGGGGAGCTGTTTTTT
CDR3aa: CASSLITGGLRTGELFF

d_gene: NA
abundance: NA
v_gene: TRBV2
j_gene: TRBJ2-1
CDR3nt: TGTGCCAGCAGCTACAGGGAGGCCAATGAGCAGTTCTTC
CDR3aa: CASSYREANEQFF

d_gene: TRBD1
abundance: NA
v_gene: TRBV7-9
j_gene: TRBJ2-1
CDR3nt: TGTGCCAGCAGCACTCGGACAGGTACCTACAATGAGCAGTTCTTC
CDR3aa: CASSTRTGTYNEQFF

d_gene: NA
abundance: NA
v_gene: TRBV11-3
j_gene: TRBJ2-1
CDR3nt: TGTGCCAGCAGCCGCAATAGGTTCCGGCAGTTCTTC
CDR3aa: CASSRNRFRQFF

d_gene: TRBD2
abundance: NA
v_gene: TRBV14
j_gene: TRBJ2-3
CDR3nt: TGTGCCAGCACCCCAAGGGCGGGAGGGTCAGATACGCAGTATTTT
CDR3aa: CASTPRAGGSDTQYF

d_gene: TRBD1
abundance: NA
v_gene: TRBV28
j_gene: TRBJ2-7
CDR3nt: TGTGCCAGCAGGATAGGACAGTTAGGGGGCTACGGGCAGTACTTC
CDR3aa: CASRIGQLGGYGQYF

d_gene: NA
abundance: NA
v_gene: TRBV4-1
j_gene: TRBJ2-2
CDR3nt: TGCGCCAGCAGCCAAGATTTTGTTAACACCGGGGAGCTGTTTTTT
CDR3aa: CASSQDFVNTGELFF

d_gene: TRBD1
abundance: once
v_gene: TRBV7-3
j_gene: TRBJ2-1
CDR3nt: TGTGCCAGCAGCATGTCCGGACAGGTAGGCCAAAAGCAGTTCTTC
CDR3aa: CASSMSGQVGQKQFF

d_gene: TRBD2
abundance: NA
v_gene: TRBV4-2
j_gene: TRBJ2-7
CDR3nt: TGTGCCAGCAGCCAAGAACTAGCGGGAGGCGAGCAGTACTTC
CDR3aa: CASSQELAGGEQYF

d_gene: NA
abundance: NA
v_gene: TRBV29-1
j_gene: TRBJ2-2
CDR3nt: TGCAGCGTTGAAAAGAGCGGTATCACCGGGGAGCTGTTTTTT
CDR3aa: CSVEKSGITGELFF

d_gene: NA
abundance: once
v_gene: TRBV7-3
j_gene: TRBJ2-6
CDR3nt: TGTGCCAGCAGCCACGCGGGACTTTTGACTGGGGCCAACGTCCTGACTTTC
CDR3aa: CASSHAGLLTGANVLTF

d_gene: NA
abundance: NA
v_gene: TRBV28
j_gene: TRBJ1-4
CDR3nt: TGTGCCAGCAGTTACTATCAGGAAAAACTGTTTTTT
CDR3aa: CASSYYQEKLFF

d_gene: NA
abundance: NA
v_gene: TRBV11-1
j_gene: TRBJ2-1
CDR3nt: TGTGCCAGCAGCTCACAAAATGAGCAGTTCTTC
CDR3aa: CASSSQNEQFF

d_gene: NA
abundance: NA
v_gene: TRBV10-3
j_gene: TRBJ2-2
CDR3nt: TGTGCCATCAGTGGAGGGGCTACGGGGCCCGACACCGGGGAGCTGTTTTTT
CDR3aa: CAISGGATGPDTGELFF

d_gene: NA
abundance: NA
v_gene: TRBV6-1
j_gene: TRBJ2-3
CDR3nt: TGTGCCAGCAGTGTAGGGTCAGGTGATTCCCTTAAGTCTTTT
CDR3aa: CASSVGSGDSLKSF

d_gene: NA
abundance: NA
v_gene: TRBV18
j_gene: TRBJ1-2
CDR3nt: TGTGCCAGCTCACCCGACCCGGGCTCCTATGGCTACACCTTC
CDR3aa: CASSPDPGSYGYTF

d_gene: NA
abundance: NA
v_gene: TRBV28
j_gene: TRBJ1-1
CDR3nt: TGTGCCAGCAGGCCTCCGGGGGGCACTGAAGCTTTCTTT
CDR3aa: CASRPPGGTEAFF

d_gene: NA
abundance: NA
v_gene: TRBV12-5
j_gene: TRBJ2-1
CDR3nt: TGTGCTAGTGGTTTGAGGTTAAGCTCCTACAATGAGCAGTTCTTC
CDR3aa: CASGLRLSSYNEQFF

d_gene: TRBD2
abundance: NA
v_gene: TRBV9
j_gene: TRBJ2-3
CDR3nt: TGTGCCAGCAGCCTAGGGACTGGCGGGAGGAAGTCAGATACGCAGTATTTT
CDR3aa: CASSLGTGGRKSDTQYF

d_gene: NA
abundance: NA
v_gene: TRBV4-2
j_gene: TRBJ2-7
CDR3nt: TGTGCCAGCAGCCAAGAACAATCCTTGGCTAGTTCTGTTTACGAGCAGTACTTC
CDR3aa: CASSQEQSLASSVYEQYF

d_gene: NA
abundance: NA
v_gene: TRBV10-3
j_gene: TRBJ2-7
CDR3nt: TGTGCCATCAGTGATCAGGCCTACATGACCTACGAGCAGTACTTC
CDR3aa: CAISDQAYMTYEQYF

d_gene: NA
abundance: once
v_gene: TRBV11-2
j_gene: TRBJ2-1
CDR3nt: TGTGCCAGCAGCTTTGGACTCACCCTTATGGATGAGCAGTTCTTC
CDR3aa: CASSFGLTLMDEQFF

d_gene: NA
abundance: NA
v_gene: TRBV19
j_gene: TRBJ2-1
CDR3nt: TGTGCCAGTAAAGTGCGGTCCACAGGGCGGCCTCACAATGAGCAGTTCTTC
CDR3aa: CASKVRSTGRPHNEQFF

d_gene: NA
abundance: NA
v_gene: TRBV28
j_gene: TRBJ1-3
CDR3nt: TGTGCCAGCAGTTACGGAACGGCGAACACCATATATTTT
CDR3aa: CASSYGTANTIYF

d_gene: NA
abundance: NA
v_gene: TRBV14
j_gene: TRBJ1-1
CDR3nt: TGTGCCAGCAGCCAAGAGATAGTCACTGAAGCTTTCTTT
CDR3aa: CASSQEIVTEAFF

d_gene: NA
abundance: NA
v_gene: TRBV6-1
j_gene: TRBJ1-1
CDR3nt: TGTGCCAGCAACCGGAACACTGAAGCTTTCTTT
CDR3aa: CASNRNTEAFF

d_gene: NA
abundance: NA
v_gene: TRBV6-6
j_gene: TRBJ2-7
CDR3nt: TGTGCCAGCAGTAAAACGACCTACGAGCAGTACTTC
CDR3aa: CASSKTTYEQYF

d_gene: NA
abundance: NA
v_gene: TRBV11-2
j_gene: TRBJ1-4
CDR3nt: TGTGCCAGCAGCTCGATTACAGGGAGAAATGAAAAACTGTTTTTT
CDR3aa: CASSSITGRNEKLFF

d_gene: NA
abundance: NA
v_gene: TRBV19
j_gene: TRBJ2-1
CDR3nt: TGTGCCAGTAGTATAGAGGGACAATACAATGAGCAGTTCTTC
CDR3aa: CASSIEGQYNEQFF

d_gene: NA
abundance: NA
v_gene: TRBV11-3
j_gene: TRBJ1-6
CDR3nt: TGTGCCAGCAGCCCGAGAAGTAGGAATTCACCCCTCCACTTT
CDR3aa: CASSPRSRNSPLHF

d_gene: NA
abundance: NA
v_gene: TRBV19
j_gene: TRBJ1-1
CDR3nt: TGTGCCAGTACCATAGCTCGGTGGGGCGAAGCTTTCTTT
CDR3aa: CASTIARWGEAFF

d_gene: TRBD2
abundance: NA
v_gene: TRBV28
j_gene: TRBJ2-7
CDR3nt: TGTGCCAGCAGTTTACCCCCTGAAAGCGGGATAGCCTACGAGCAGTACTTC
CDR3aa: CASSLPPESGIAYEQYF

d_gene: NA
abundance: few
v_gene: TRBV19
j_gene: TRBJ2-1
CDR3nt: TGTGCCAGTACCAAACAGGTGGGGGGCAATGAGCAGTTCTTC
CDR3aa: CASTKQVGGNEQFF

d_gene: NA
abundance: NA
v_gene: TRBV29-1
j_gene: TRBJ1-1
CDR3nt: TGCAGCGTTAAGGAGGGAAGGGCTGAAGCTTTCTTT
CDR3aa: CSVKEGRAEAFF

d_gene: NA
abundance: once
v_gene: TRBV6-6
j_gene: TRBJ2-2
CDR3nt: TGTGCCAGCAGTGGGACACGGGACACCTCCACCGGGGAGCTGTTTTTT
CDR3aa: CASSGTRDTSTGELFF

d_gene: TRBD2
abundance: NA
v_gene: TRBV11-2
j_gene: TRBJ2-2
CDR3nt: TGTGCCAGCAGCTCGGGGGGAGACACCGGGGAGCTGTTTTTT
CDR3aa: CASSSGGDTGELFF

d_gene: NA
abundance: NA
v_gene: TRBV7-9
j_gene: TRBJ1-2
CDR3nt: TGTGCCAGCAGCTTAAACACGGGAGGCTACACCTTC
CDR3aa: CASSLNTGGYTF

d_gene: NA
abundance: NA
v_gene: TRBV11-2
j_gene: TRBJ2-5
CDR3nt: TGTGCCAGCAGCTCGCGGGTCGAGACCCAGTACTTC
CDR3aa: CASSSRVETQYF

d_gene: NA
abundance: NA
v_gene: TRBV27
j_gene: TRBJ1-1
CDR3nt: TGTGCCAGCAGTTTATTACGGACGGCCCATGAAGCTTTCTTT
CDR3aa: CASSLLRTAHEAFF